The entry that follows covers one T cell receptor (beta chain) sequence. Its antigen is currently unknown. TCRdb recomputed calls from the RT-PCR reads with MiXCR, one row per CDR3 protein. The profile shows 450,000 to 600,000 distinct CDR3 sequences, approximately 7.7% of them singletons. Trimming pared 4 bases from V and 4 bases from J, leaving 14 bases between. The CDR3 loop spans 14 amino acids. Germline lookup yields CDR1 SGHRS and CDR2 YFSETQ. The data derive from a study of response to subunit inactivated influenza vaccine. The study's findings and limits: T cells newly recruited by each seasonal influenza vaccination are few, the authors suggested.

The sample in question was PBMCs from blood, obtained around 2 years after vaccination. The V call is TRBV5-1, the J call TRBJ1-2, with no clear D. This receptor was identified in a man aged 45 to 75 who received an inactivated influenza vaccine. This CDR3 is CASSPERTAYGYTF. The CDR3 region has the DNA TGCGCCAGCAGCCCGGAACGGACGGCCTATGGCTACACCTTC. Using reference TRBV5-1 and TRBJ1-2 for the parts outside the CDR3, the full variable domain is KAGVTQTPRYLIKTRGQQVTLSCSPISGHRSVSWYQQTPGQGLQFLFEYFSETQRNKGNFPGRFSGRQFSNSRSEMNVSTLELGDSALYLCASSPERTAYGYTFGSGTRLTVV.